The clone carrying this T cell receptor beta chain was counted between two and nine times. Its specificity is not known. Indicated time point: late sampling 161 to 241 days after vaccination in a few convalescent patients. Treatment: roughly 11-day PBMC culture with coronavirus spike peptide pools or control peptides (ViraFEST assay). Positive PCR dates covered March to December 2020, before US Alpha, Beta and Delta variants. This sample stems from a study of vaccination and CD4 T cells after COVID-19. Study in general: SARS-CoV-2 had been detected by nasal swab PCR in convalescent patients; several were mild, one severe. Specimens were obtained from a few convalescent patients at day 14 and at days 161 to 241 post-vaccination.

Trimming removed 2 bases from V and 5 bases from J; junction bases left unmatched: 12. CDR3 size: 16 residues. CDR1 is DFQATT and CDR2 is SNEGSKA in the germline V gene (reference sequence). Researchers used the Oncomine TCR Beta short-read assay to sequence DNA from cultured CD4+ T cells. A single record per CDR3 protein comes from TCRdb applying MiXCR to the PCR reads. The sample carries tens of thousands of distinct CDR3 sequences, less than 35% recorded once. Findings and caveats of the study: Going from about 20 to 38, median SARS-CoV-2-reactive clonotypes did not rise significantly.

Sample: CD4+ T cells from blood, cultured in vitro, taken about 7 months after SARS-CoV-2 vaccination. The chain uses TRBV20-1 and TRBJ2-3; 8 bases match TRBD1. This clonotype was sampled from a human donor who had recovered from COVID-19. CDR3 sequence: CSARTQVQGAGDTQYF. The DNA of the CDR3 is TGCAGTGCTAGAACCCAGGTTCAGGGGGCGGGAGATACGCAGTATTTT.